The TCR beta chain described here comes from a study of T cell responses to AZD1222 COVID-19 vaccine. CDR1 is SNHLY and CDR2 is FYNNEI in the germline V gene. Trimming stripped 11 bases from V and 0 bases from J, with 16 bases between. This CDR3 comprises 14 residues. Assay: immunoSEQ multiplex PCR; the TCRdb copy retains only in-frame clones and omits some. The sample lists 150,000 or so clones, roughly nine tenths occurring once. V is TRBV2 and J is TRBJ1-2; D uncertain. This clonotype originated in an adult in good health. The specimen was peripheral blood, collected on day 0 of AZD1222 vaccination. CDR3 region: CAFAEAGTNYGYTF. In DNA, the CDR3 is TGTGCCTTTGCTGAGGCGGGAACTAACTATGGCTACACCTTC.